Listed below are T cell receptor beta chains from one sample, sequenced in a study of T-cell memory formation after mild COVID-19. TCRdb fed the 5' RACE reads into MiXCR, producing one record per CDR3 protein. The table shows roughly 280,000 distinct CDR3 sequences, with 8% to 10% occurring only once. The sequencing input was PBMCs or a T cell subset sorted from them (not recorded which). Receptors originate from a young man who had mild COVID-19 (a few samples of this study predate the infection). Cell type and time point are not known. CDR3s leave out the opening cysteine and the closing phenylalanine or tryptophan. Each record gives: CDR3 length, J gene, V gene, CDR3 protein.

length: 8
J: TRBJ2-3
V: TRBV12-3/TRBV12-4
CDR3: ASSYPSQY

length: 12
J: TRBJ2-7
V: TRBV6-2/TRBV6-3
CDR3: ASMAGTGLYEQY

length: 11
J: TRBJ1-1
V: TRBV7-9
CDR3: ASTDRGHTEAF

length: 14
J: TRBJ2-3
V: TRBV6-5
CDR3: ASSPPGGAGTDTQY

length: 12
J: TRBJ1-4
V: TRBV5-1
CDR3: ASSEGSTNEKLF

length: 13
J: TRBJ1-2
V: TRBV11-2
CDR3: ASSRVGTGTRGYT

length: 9
J: TRBJ1-1
V: TRBV6-6
CDR3: ASTLLTEAF

length: 12
J: TRBJ1-1
V: TRBV5-1
CDR3: ASSVDGMNTEAF

length: 15
J: TRBJ2-3
V: TRBV18
CDR3: ASSFRADRYLEDTQY

length: 12
J: TRBJ1-1
V: TRBV9
CDR3: ASSVGAGNTEAF

length: 10
J: TRBJ2-7
V: TRBV20-1
CDR3: SAPSGGYEQY

length: 17
J: TRBJ2-2
V: TRBV4-3
CDR3: ASSPELIQGALNTGELF

length: 12
J: TRBJ1-1
V: TRBV5-5
CDR3: ASSSPGTGLEAF

length: 15
J: TRBJ2-2
V: TRBV5-1
CDR3: ASSGTSGGANTGELF